This T cell receptor (beta chain) was retrieved from a study of T cells after yellow fever vaccination. Study-wide points: A limited proportion of clonotypes was detected within both the CD4 and CD8 compartments. Among primary-vaccination clones, most reappeared after the booster, at 95% to 96% for CD4 and around 90% for CD8.

Trimming cost V 1 base and J 5 bases; bases outside gene matches: 6. The CDR3 contains 16 residues. CDR1 MNHEY and CDR2 SMNVEV come from the germline V gene (reference sequence). This clonotype showed up just a few times. Its antigen is unknown. From the 5' RACE reads, TCRdb called clonotypes with MiXCR, one entry per CDR3 protein. The table records just under 600,000 distinct CDR3 sequences, roughly 12% of them present only once. The sample here was PBMCs, taken on the day of the yellow fever booster vaccination. This clonotype originated in a man aged 25 to 40 who received the YFV17D yellow fever vaccine. J is TRBJ1-1 and V is TRBV27, with 11 bases identical to TRBD1. CDR3 sequence (DNA): TGTGCCAGCAGTTTATGGAGTGGGACAGGGGGTACTGAAGCTTTCTTT. It codes for CASSLWSGTGGTEAFF.